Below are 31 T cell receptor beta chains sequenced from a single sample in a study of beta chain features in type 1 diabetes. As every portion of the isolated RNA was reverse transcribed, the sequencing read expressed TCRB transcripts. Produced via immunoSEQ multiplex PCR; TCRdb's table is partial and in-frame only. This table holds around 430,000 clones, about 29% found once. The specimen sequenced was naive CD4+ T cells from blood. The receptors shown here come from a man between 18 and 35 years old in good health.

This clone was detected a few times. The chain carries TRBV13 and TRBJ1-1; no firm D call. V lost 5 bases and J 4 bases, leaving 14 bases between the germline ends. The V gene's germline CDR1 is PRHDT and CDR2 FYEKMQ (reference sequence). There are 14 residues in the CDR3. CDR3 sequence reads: CASSPRSGGTEAFF. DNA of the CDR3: TGTGCCAGCAGCCCCCGATCGGGCGGCACTGAAGCTTTCTTT.

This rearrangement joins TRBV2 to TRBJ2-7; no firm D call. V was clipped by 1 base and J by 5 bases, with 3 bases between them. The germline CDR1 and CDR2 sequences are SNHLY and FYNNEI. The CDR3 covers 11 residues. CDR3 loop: CASSEENEQYF. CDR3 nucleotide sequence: TGTGCCAGCAGTGAAGAGAACGAGCAGTACTTC.

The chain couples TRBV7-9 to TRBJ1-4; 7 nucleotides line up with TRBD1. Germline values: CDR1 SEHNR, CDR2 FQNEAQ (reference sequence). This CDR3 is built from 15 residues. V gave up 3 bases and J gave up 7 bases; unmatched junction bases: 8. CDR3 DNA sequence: TGTGCCAGCAGCTTGATCGGGACAGCCTCTGAAAAACTGTTTTTT. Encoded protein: CASSLIGTASEKLFF.

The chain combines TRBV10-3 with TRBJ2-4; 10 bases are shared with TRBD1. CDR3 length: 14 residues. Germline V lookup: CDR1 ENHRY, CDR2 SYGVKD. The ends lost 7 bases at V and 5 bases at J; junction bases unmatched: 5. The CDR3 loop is CAIKAGTGENIQYF. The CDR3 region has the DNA TGTGCCATCAAAGCCGGGACAGGGGAAAACATTCAGTACTTC.

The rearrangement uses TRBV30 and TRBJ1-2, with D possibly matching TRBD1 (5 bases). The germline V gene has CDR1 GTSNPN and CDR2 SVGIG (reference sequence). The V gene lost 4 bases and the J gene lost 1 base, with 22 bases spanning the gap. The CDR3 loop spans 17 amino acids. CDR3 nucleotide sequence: TGTGCCTGGACCGTTGGCCGTCAGACAGCCTTTAACTATGGCTACACCTTC. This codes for CAWTVGRQTAFNYGYTF.

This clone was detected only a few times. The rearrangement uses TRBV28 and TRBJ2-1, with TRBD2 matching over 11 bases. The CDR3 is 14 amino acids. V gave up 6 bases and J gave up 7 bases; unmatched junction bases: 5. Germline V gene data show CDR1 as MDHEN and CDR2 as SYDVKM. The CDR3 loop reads CASRPGLADNEQFF. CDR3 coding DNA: TGTGCCAGCAGACCGGGACTAGCGGATAATGAGCAGTTCTTC.

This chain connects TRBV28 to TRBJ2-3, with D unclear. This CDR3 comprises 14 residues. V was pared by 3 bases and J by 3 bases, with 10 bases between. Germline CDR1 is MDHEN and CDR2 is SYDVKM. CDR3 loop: CASSFVTLTDTQYF. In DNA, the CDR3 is TGTGCCAGCAGTTTTGTTACTTTAACAGATACGCAGTATTTT.

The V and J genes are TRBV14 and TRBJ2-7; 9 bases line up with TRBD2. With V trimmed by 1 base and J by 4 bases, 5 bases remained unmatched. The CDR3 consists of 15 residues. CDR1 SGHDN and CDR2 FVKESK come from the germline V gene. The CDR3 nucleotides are TGTGCCAGCAGCCAAGTAGAAACTAGCGGGTACGAGCAGTACTTC. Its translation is CASSQVETSGYEQYF.

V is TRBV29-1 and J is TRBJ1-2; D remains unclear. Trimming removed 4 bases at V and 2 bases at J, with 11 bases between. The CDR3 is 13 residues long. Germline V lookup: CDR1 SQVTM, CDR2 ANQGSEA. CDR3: CSVGQPLNYGYTF. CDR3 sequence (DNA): TGCAGCGTTGGGCAGCCCCTAAACTATGGCTACACCTTC.

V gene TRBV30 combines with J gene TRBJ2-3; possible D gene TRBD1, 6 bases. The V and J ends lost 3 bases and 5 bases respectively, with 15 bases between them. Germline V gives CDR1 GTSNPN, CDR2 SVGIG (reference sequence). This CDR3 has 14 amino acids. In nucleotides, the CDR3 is TGTGCCTGGAGGGTGGGGGCCAAGTTAGATACGCAGTATTTT. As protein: CAWRVGAKLDTQYF. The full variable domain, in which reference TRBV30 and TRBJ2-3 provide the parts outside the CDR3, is SQTIHQWPATLVQPVGSPLSLECTVEGTSNPNLYWYRQAAGRGLQLLFYSVGIGQISSEVPQNLSASRPQDRQFILSSKKLLLSDSGFYLCAWRVGAKLDTQYFGPGTRLTVL.

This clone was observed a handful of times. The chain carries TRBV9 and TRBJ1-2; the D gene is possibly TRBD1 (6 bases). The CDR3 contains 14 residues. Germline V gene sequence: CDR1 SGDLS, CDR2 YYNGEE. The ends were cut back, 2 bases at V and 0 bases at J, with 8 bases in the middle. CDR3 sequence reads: CASSVDSPNYGYTF. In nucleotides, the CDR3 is TGTGCCAGCAGCGTGGACAGCCCTAACTATGGCTACACCTTC.

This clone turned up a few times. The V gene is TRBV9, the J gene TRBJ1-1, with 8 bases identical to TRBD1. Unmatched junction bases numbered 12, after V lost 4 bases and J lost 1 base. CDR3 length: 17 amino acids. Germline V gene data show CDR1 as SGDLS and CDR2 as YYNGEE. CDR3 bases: TGTGCCAGCAGCTCAGATGAGGTCGGGACAGGGAACACTGAAGCTTTCTTT. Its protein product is CASSSDEVGTGNTEAFF.

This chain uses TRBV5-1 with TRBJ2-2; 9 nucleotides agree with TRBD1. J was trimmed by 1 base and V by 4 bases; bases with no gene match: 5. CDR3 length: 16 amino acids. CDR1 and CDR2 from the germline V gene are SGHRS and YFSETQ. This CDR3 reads CASSGPGQGNTGELFF. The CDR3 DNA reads TGCGCCAGCAGCGGACCGGGACAGGGGAACACCGGGGAGCTGTTTTTT.

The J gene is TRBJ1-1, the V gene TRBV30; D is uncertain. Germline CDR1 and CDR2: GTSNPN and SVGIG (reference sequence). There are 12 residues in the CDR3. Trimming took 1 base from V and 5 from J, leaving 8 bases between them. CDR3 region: CAWSATDTEAFF. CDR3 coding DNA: TGTGCCTGGAGTGCGACGGATACTGAAGCTTTCTTT.

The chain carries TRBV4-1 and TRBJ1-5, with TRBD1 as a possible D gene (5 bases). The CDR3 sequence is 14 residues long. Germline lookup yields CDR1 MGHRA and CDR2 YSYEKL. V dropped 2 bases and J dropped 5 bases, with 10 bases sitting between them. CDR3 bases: TGCGCCAGCAGCCAACCGGGACTGTATCAGCCCCAGCATTTT. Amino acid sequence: CASSQPGLYQPQHF.

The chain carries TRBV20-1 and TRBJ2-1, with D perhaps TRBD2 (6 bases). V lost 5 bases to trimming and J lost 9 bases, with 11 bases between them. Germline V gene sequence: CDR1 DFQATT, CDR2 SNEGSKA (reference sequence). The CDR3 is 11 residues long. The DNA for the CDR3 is TGCAGTGCTGCGACTAGATTTGAGCAGTTCTTC. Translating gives CSAATRFEQFF.

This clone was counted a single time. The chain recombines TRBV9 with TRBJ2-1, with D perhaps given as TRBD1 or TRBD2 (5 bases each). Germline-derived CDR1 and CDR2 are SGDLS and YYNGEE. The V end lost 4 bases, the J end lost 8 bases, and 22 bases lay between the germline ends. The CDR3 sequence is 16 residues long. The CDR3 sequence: CASSQVGRDLTDEQFF. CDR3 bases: TGTGCCAGCAGCCAAGTCGGCAGGGACCTCACGGATGAGCAGTTCTTC.

The CDR3 here is CASSLAGTETYEQYF. The CDR3 coding sequence is TGCGCCAGCAGCTTGGCCGGGACAGAGACCTACGAGCAGTACTTC. The V and J genes are TRBV5-1 and TRBJ2-7; TRBD1 agrees at 7 bases. Germline V gives CDR1 SGHRS, CDR2 YFSETQ. This CDR3 is built from 15 residues. V trimming: 0 bases; J trimming: 2 bases; junction bases outside the gene matches: 5. Full variable domain (remainder filled in from reference TRBV5-1 and TRBJ2-7): KAGVTQTPRYLIKTRGQQVTLSCSPISGHRSVSWYQQTPGQGLQFLFEYFSETQRNKGNFPGRFSGRQFSNSRSEMNVSTLELGDSALYLCASSLAGTETYEQYFGPGTRLTVT.

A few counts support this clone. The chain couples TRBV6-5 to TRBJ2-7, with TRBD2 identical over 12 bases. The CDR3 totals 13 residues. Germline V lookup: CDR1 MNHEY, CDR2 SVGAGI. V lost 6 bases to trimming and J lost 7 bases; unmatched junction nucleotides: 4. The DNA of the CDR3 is TGTGCCAGCAGGCTAGCGGGAGGGAGAGAGCAGTACTTC. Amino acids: CASRLAGGREQYF.

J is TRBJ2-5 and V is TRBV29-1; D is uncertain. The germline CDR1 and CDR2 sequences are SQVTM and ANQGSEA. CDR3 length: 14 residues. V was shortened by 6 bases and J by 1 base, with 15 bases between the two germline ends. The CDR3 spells CSVNPRLTQETQYF. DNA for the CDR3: TGCAGCGTCAACCCTAGACTGACCCAAGAGACCCAGTACTTC.

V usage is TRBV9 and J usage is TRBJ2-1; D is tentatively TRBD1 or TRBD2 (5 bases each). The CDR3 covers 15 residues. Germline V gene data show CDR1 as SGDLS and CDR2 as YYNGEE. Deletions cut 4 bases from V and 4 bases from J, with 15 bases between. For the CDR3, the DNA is TGTGCCAGCAGCTCGGGGCAGCAGGCGTACAATGAGCAGTTCTTC. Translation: CASSSGQQAYNEQFF.

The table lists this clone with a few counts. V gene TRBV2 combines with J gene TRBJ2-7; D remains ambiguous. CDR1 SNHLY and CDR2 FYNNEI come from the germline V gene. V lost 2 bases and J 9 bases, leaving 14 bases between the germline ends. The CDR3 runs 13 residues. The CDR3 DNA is TGTGCCAGCAGTGAACGCCCCCAGCTAGGGCAGTACTTC. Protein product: CASSERPQLGQYF.

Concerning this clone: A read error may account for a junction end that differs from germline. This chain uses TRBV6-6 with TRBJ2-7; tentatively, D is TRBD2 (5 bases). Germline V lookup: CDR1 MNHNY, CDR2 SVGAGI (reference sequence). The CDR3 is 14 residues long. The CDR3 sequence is CASRKSGAPLGLDF. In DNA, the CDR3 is TGTGCCAGCAGAAAAAGCGGAGCCCCCTTAGGTTTGGACTTC.

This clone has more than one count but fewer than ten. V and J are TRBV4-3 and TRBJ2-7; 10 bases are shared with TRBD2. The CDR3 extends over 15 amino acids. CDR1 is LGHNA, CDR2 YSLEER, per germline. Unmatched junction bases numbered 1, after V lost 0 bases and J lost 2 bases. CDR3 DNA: TGCGCCAGCAGCCAAGACCTAGCGGGAGCCTACGAGCAGTACTTC. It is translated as CASSQDLAGAYEQYF.

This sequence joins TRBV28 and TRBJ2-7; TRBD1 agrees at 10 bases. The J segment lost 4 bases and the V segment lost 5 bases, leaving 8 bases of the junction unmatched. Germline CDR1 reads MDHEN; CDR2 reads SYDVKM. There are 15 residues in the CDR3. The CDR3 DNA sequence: TGTGCCAGCAGTCTTCCGGGGACAGGGGATTACGAGCAGTACTTC. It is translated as CASSLPGTGDYEQYF.

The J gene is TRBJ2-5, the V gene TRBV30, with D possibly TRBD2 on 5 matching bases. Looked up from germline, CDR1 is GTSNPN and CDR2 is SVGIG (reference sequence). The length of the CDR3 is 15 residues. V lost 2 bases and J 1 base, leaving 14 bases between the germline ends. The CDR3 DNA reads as TGTGCCTGGAGTAGTCAGAGGGATTTCCAAGAGACCCAGTACTTC. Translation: CAWSSQRDFQETQYF. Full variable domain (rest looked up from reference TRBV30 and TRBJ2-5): SQTIHQWPATLVQPVGSPLSLECTVEGTSNPNLYWYRQAAGRGLQLLFYSVGIGQISSEVPQNLSASRPQDRQFILSSKKLLLSDSGFYLCAWSSQRDFQETQYFGPGTRLLVL.

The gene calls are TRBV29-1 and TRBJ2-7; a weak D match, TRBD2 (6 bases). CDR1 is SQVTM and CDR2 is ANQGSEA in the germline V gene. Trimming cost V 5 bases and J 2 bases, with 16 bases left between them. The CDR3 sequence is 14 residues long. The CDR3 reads CSVRRDWATYEQYF. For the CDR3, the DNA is TGCAGCGTTCGACGGGACTGGGCCACCTACGAGCAGTACTTC.

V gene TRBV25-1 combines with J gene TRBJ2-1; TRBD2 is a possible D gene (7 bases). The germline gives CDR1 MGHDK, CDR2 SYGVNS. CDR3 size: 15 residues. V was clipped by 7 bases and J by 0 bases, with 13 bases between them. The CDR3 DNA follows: TGTGCCAGCACCGGGGGGCTAAGCTCCTACAATGAGCAGTTCTTC. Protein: CASTGGLSSYNEQFF.

The CDR3: CAWSALGQGPGANVLTF. CDR3 DNA sequence: TGTGCCTGGAGTGCACTAGGGCAGGGCCCTGGGGCCAACGTCCTGACTTTC. The chain uses TRBV30 and TRBJ2-6; D is possibly TRBD1 or TRBD2 (5 bases each). Germline CDR1 and CDR2: GTSNPN and SVGIG (reference sequence). The CDR3 has 17 residues. The ends were cut back, 1 base at V and 2 bases at J, with 15 bases in the middle.

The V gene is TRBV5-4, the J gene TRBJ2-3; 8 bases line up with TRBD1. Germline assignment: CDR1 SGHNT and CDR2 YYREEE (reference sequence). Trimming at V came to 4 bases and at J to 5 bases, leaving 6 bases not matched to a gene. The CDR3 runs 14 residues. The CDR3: CASSQRTGIDTQYF. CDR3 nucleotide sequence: TGTGCCAGCAGCCAACGGACAGGGATAGATACGCAGTATTTT.

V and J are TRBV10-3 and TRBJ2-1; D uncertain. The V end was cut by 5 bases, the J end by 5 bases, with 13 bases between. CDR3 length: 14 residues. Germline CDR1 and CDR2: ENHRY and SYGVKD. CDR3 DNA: TGTGCCATCAGTACCGGAAGGGCCGACAATGAGCAGTTCTTC. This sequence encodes CAISTGRADNEQFF.